This TCR beta chain was captured in a study of shared clonotypes between healthy human individuals. It was at deep level that the assay was run. Measured with immunoSEQ multiplex PCR; TCRdb has only the in-frame clones, and not every one. The sample has about 2.4 million clones, over 85% seen once. Both subsets, CD45RA+ naive and CD45RA-negative memory, were split from the CD4+ cells. The V end lost 6 bases, the J end lost 2 bases, and 13 bases lay between the germline ends. The CDR3 is 14 residues long. Germline V gene data show CDR1 as MDHEN and CDR2 as SYDVKM. Sequences were obtained from naive CD4+ T cells from PBMCs. Subset indicated: CD45RA+ positively selected. This clonotype was obtained from a man aged 18 to 29 in good health. Some clones in this sample may be carry-over from other donors' samples. The chain couples TRBV28 to TRBJ1-2; D might be TRBD1 (5 bases). CDR3 coding DNA: TGTGCCAGCAGGAGGGACGGGGGGAACTATGGCTACACCTTC. Encoded protein: CASRRDGGNYGYTF.